This T cell receptor beta chain was identified during a study of beta chain features in type 1 diabetes. The CDR3 has 17 residues. The germline V gene encodes CDR1 SGHDT and CDR2 YYEEEE. V lost 3 bases and J lost 10; bases outside the gene matches: 19. This clone was recorded a few times. Antigen specificity is unknown. Every participating donor gave one draw, a heparinised blood sample averaging about 110 mL. Regarding the study as a whole: Shorter TCRB CDR3s, moderately but significantly so, were found in Type 1 diabetes patients in all four CD4+ subsets. Patients' naive, central memory and regulatory TCRB repertoires appeared more alike than those of healthy donors. cDNA sequencing could over-represent cells with high TCR expression. Patients with type 1 diabetes showed fewer VDJ junction insertions and more deletions.

All of the isolated RNA was reverse transcribed, so expressed TCRB transcripts were sequenced. Measured with immunoSEQ multiplex PCR; TCRdb has only the in-frame clones, and not every one. The sample records approximately 100,000 clones, under 30% being singletons. The clonotype comes from a woman younger than 30 with type 1 diabetes. V gene TRBV5-6 combines with J gene TRBJ2-1; 7 bases match TRBD2. The sample taken for sequencing was central memory CD4+ T cells from blood. CDR3 in DNA: TGTGCCAGCAGCTACCCACTAGCGAGAGGCCGGGACGGGGAGCAGTTCTTC. Translation gives CASSYPLARGRDGEQFF. Supplemented by reference TRBV5-6 and TRBJ2-1, the full variable domain reads DAGVTQSPTHLIKTRGQQVTLRCSPKSGHDTVSWYQQALGQGPQFIFQYYEEEERQRGNFPDRFSGHQFPNYSSELNVNALLLGDSALYLCASSYPLARGRDGEQFFGPGTRLTVL.